The rows below give T cell receptor beta chains drawn from one sample of a study of T-cell reconstitution after alpha-beta-depleted transplantation in children. TCRdb reprocessed the PCR reads with MiXCR, giving one entry per CDR3 protein. The sample consists of approximately 93,000 distinct CDR3 sequences, 7% to 10% of them appearing once. The sample here was PBMCs from the stem cell graft donor, taken from the stem cell graft. Receptor source: a human donor who donated a stem cell graft to a child with congenital amegakaryocytic thrombocytopenia. CDR3s include the opening cysteine and the closing phenylalanine or tryptophan. The order of the fields is J gene, V gene, CDR3 protein.

TRBJ2-1 | TRBV28 | CASSTPIGGSSYNEQFF
TRBJ2-1 | TRBV12-3/TRBV12-4 | CASSLRGSEQFF
TRBJ1-1 | TRBV20-1 | CSARRGRMNTEAFF
TRBJ2-1 | TRBV7-2 | CASSFAAGGSGSSNEQFF
TRBJ2-7 | TRBV3-1 | CASSQVAQAYEQYF
TRBJ2-1 | TRBV29-1 | CSGSSTLREQFF
TRBJ2-5 | TRBV2 | CASSDIEGGTQYF
TRBJ2-3 | TRBV29-1 | CSHVGLAGTDTQYF
TRBJ2-7 | TRBV20-1 | CSAREGLAGDYEQYF
TRBJ1-2 | TRBV10-3 | CAIRGPKLQGFNYGYTF
TRBJ2-6 | TRBV28 | CASSLFGANVLTF
TRBJ1-2 | TRBV6-5 | CASGPGQGRNTF
TRBJ1-5 | TRBV20-1 | CSARDSYYSGLNQPQHF
TRBJ1-1 | TRBV10-3 | CAISEGPNTEAFF
TRBJ2-3 | TRBV7-2 | CASRPSGSTDTQYF
TRBJ2-2 | TRBV12-3/TRBV12-4 | CASRPAGLSHTGELFF
TRBJ2-3 | TRBV27 | CASSSAGGDTDTQYF
TRBJ1-2 | TRBV20-1 | CSAESGQADYGYTF
TRBJ2-5 | TRBV3-1 | CASSQALGDFRETQYF
TRBJ2-7 | TRBV6-1 | CASRTGDSTYEQYF
TRBJ1-6 | TRBV12-3/TRBV12-4 | CASSQHPTGSPLHF
TRBJ1-2 | TRBV28 | CASSSAGDYGYTF
TRBJ2-1 | TRBV7-3 | CASSLGPSNEQFF